Sequencing of this T cell receptor (beta chain) was carried out in a study of T-cell memory formation after mild COVID-19. Each CDR3 protein gets one entry after TCRdb re-called the 5' RACE reads with MiXCR. The sample has 380,000 or so distinct CDR3 sequences, about 15% seen once. The CDR3 is 15 amino acids. V lost 1 base and J lost 5, with 14 bases in between. Germline V gene sequence: CDR1 LGHNA, CDR2 YNFKEQ. This clonotype occurred many times. The antigen remains undetermined. General study points: Pre-infection memory harbored some responding clones, suggesting cross-reactive memory joined. Unconfirmed was the SARS-CoV-2 specificity of second-wave clones that peaked on day 37. Contracting CD4+ clones were located mainly in CM and EM, and CD8+ clones in EMRA. Day 15 to 85 contractors were CD4/CD8 balanced; later expanders leaned CD4+.

The sequence was obtained from a man between 18 and 29 years old who had mild COVID-19 (a few samples of this study predate the infection). Cell type and time point are not known. The rearrangement joins TRBV4-2 to TRBJ2-5, with D possibly matching TRBD2 (6 bases). The sample consisted of PBMCs or a T cell subset sorted from them (not recorded which). In nucleotides, the CDR3 is TGTGCCAGCAGCCAAGGAGGAGCGGGCCGGGAGACCCAGTACTTC. It encodes CASSQGGAGRETQYF.